Listed below are T cell receptor beta chains from one sample, sequenced in a study of blood T cell repertoires in COVID-19. Clones were read by immunoSEQ multiplex PCR, and TCRdb kept only the in-frame ones, dropping some. This table holds some 330,000 clones, roughly 88% found once. The sequenced sample consisted of peripheral blood. These receptors were taken from a woman in her forties or fifties with active or convalescent COVID-19. Both conserved end residues are part of each CDR3. A D gene is named only where the DNA matches it firmly. Where a row states a size, it is once, few, many or the class of an expanded clone; other rows omit it.

j_call d_call v_call clone_size cdr3_aa cdr3_nt
TRBJ2-3 - TRBV7-3 - CASSPRVGGRTDTQYF TGTGCCAGCAGCCCCCGTGTAGGGGGTCGGACAGATACGCAGTATTTT
TRBJ2-7 TRBD2 TRBV5-1 - CASSSPLLAGGFYEQYF TGCGCCAGCAGCTCGCCGTTACTAGCGGGGGGGTTCTACGAGCAGTACTTC
TRBJ1-2 - TRBV15 - CATSSFPVTDGYTF TGTGCCACCAGCAGCTTCCCAGTAACAGATGGCTACACCTTC
TRBJ1-1 - TRBV30 - CAWSFQGSSEAFF TGTGCCTGGAGTTTCCAGGGGAGTTCTGAAGCTTTCTTT
TRBJ2-7 TRBD1 TRBV29-1 - CSVTHRGEQYF TGCAGCGTTACGCACAGGGGCGAGCAGTACTTC
TRBJ1-1 - TRBV3-1/TRBV3-2 - CASSQGAAMNTEAFF TGTGCCAGCAGCCAAGGGGCAGCTATGAACACTGAAGCTTTCTTT
TRBJ2-7 - TRBV28 - CASSLPQGTYEQYF TGTGCCAGCAGTTTGCCGCAGGGAACCTACGAGCAGTACTTC
TRBJ2-1 - TRBV7-3 - CASSFSPGGYNEQFF TGTGCCAGCAGTTTCTCCCCGGGTGGGTACAATGAGCAGTTCTTC
TRBJ2-7 TRBD2 TRBV28 - CASRLGLAGYEQYF TGTGCCAGCAGACTTGGGCTAGCGGGATACGAGCAGTACTTC
TRBJ1-5 TRBD1 TRBV2 - CASSGGQNQPQHF TGTGCCAGCTCAGGGGGCCAAAATCAGCCCCAGCATTTT
TRBJ2-2 - TRBV7-8 - CASSLEGVGELFF TGTGCCAGCAGCTTAGAGGGGGTCGGGGAGCTGTTTTTT
TRBJ1-2 - TRBV12-5 - CASGLAGDYGYTF TGTGCTAGTGGTTTAGCGGGGGACTATGGCTACACCTTC
TRBJ1-5 - TRBV19 - CASSIQEGPAGQPQHF TGTGCCAGTAGTATTCAGGAGGGGCCTGCTGGTCAGCCCCAGCATTTT
TRBJ1-5 - TRBV21-1 few CASHLGDSNQPQHF TGTGCCAGCCATTTAGGGGATAGCAATCAGCCCCAGCATTTT
TRBJ1-1 - TRBV11-2 - CASSWGGNTEAFF TGTGCCAGCAGCTGGGGGGGCAACACTGAAGCTTTCTTT